This T cell receptor (beta chain) is drawn from a study of T-cell reconstitution after alpha-beta-depleted transplantation in children. This clonotype has a handful of counts. Unique molecular identifiers were incorporated during preparation of the TCRbeta library. MiXCR, run by TCRdb on the PCR reads, gives a single entry per CDR3 protein. The table records fewer than 400,000 distinct CDR3 sequences, 20% of them present only once. The CDR3 runs 13 residues. The V and J ends lost 7 bases and 3 bases respectively, with 15 bases between them. CDR1 is SQVTM and CDR2 is ANQGSEA in the germline V gene. The sample was PBMCs from the stem cell graft donor, taken from the stem cell graft. The TCR originated in a human donor who donated a stem cell graft to a child with acute myeloid leukemia. This chain links TRBV29-1 with TRBJ1-1, with TRBD1 as a possible D gene (6 bases). CDR3 bases: TGCAGCGACGATGGGGGCCGGGACACTGAAGCTTTCTTT. As protein: CSDDGGRDTEAFF.